This T cell receptor (beta chain) emerged from a study of control samples from healthy donors and cancer patients. CDR3 size: 13 residues. V was pared by 6 bases and J by 1 base, with 10 bases between. CDR1 and CDR2 (germline): SGHNT, YYREEE (reference sequence). Assay used: immunoSEQ multiplex PCR; TCRdb lists only in-frame clones, some missing. This table has about 140,000 clones, 89% appearing once. The rearrangement links TRBV5-4 to TRBJ1-2; D gene ambiguous. This receptor was identified in a man under 40 in good health. Sequencing used blood. The CDR3 sequence: CASTNTLNYGYTF. CDR3 coding DNA: TGTGCCAGCACCAACACACTTAACTATGGCTACACCTTC.